This T cell receptor (beta chain) was recovered during a study of blood T cells in healthy people across ages. The authors ran a second PCR of roughly 6 to 12 cycles using a sample-barcoded 5' primer and a J-beta primer mix. TCRdb itself ran the 5' RACE reads through MiXCR, one entry per CDR3 protein. The table shows fewer than 900,000 distinct CDR3 sequences, with 43% occurring only once. The CDR3 is made up of 13 amino acids. V was clipped by 8 bases and J by 1 base, with 10 bases between them. This clonotype was recorded only once. The sequencing input was blood. V and J are TRBV12-3 or TRBV12-4 and TRBJ2-3; possible D gene TRBD1, 5 bases. This TCR came from a woman in her fifties or sixties in good health. The CDR3 DNA sequence: TGTGCCAGCGACAGAGTGGGCACAGATACGCAGTATTTT. It is translated as CASDRVGTDTQYF.